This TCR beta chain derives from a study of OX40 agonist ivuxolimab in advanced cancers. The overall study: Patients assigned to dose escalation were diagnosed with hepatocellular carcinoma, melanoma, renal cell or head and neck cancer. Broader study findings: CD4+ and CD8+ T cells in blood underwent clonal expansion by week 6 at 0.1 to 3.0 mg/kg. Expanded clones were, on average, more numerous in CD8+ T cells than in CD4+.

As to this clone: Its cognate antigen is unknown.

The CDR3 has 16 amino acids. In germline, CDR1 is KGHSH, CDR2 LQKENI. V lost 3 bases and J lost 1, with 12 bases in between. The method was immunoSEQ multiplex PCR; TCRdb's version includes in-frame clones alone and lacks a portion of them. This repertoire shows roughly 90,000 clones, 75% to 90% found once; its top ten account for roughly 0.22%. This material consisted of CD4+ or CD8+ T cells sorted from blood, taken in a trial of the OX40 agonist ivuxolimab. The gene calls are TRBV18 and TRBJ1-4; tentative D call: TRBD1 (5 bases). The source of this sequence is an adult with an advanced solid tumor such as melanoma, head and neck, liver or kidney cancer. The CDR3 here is CASSPQGALTNEKLFF. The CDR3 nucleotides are TGTGCCAGCTCACCTCAGGGCGCCCTAACTAATGAAAAACTGTTTTTT.